These 5 T cell receptor beta chains came from one sample sequenced in a study of cytomegalovirus exposure and HLA in healthy donors. Use of 60 Vbeta and 13 Jbeta primers characterized the PCR. Repertoires were generated with immunoSEQ multiplex PCR, while TCRdb's copy carries only in-frame clones and drops some. The repertoire holds some 120,000 clones, approximately 70% seen once, with around 10% in the top ten. The specimen sequenced was PBMCs. Every receptor here comes from a man younger than 40 in good health and CMV-seropositive.

This clone was picked up a small number of times. V and J are TRBV28 and TRBJ1-3; D not certain. V dropped 4 bases and J dropped 0 bases, with 10 bases sitting between them. The CDR3 is made up of 15 amino acids. CDR1 and CDR2 (germline): MDHEN, SYDVKM. DNA for the CDR3: TGTGCCAGCAGTTCATCCGGGTCCTCTGGAAACACCATATATTTT. Its translation: CASSSSGSSGNTIYF.

The chain uses TRBV6-6 and TRBJ1-2, with TRBD1 matching 8 bases. The ends lost 5 bases at V and 2 bases at J; junction bases unmatched: 4. The CDR3 runs 14 residues. Germline V gene data show CDR1 as MNHNY and CDR2 as SVGAGI (reference sequence). CDR3 in DNA: TGTGCCAGCAGTCCATGGACAGGGAACTATGGCTACACCTTC. Translated: CASSPWTGNYGYTF.

The rearrangement links TRBV29-1 to TRBJ2-2; weak D call: TRBD2 (7 bases). CDR3 length equals 12 residues. Trimming removed 7 bases at V and 5 bases at J, with 11 bases between. Germline CDR1 is SQVTM and CDR2 is ANQGSEA. The CDR3 DNA reads as TGCAGCGGGGGGAGGGGGACCGGGGAGCTGTTTTTT. Translation: CSGGRGTGELFF.

V is TRBV4-1 and J is TRBJ2-3; 11 positions match TRBD2. This CDR3 is 17 amino acids long. With 0 bases clipped from V and 4 bases from J, the junction kept 6 bases outside the gene matches. Per the germline V gene, CDR1 is MGHRA and CDR2 is YSYEKL. CDR3 loop: CASSQDYSGGAADTQYF. In nucleotides, the CDR3 is TGCGCCAGCAGCCAAGATTATAGCGGGGGGGCGGCAGATACGCAGTATTTT.

V is TRBV4-1 and J is TRBJ2-5; 11 bases line up with TRBD2. Germline-derived CDR1 and CDR2 are MGHRA and YSYEKL. The CDR3 totals 15 residues. Trimming at V came to 3 bases and at J to 5 bases, leaving 5 bases not matched to a gene. This CDR3 reads CASSQSSGGAETQYF. The DNA of the CDR3 is TGCGCCAGCAGCCAGAGTAGCGGGGGGGCGGAGACCCAGTACTTC.